Below are 19 T cell receptor beta chains sequenced from a single sample in a study of technical replicates of blood from a handful of donors. TCRdb keeps only in-frame clones here, not all; method: immunoSEQ multiplex PCR. The sample lists some 71,000 clones; around 97% were seen once. Sequenced input: T cells isolated from PBMCs. These receptors came from a human donor in good health.

The V gene is TRBV6-1, the J gene TRBJ2-7; 10 bases match TRBD1. V lost 6 bases and J lost 2; bases outside the gene matches: 4. This CDR3 has 14 amino acids. CDR1 and CDR2 from the germline V gene are MNHNS and SASEGT. The CDR3 loop reads CASRTGTGAYEQYF. The CDR3 coding sequence is TGTGCCAGCAGGACCGGGACAGGGGCCTACGAGCAGTACTTC.

The rearrangement links TRBV5-6 to TRBJ2-2; TRBD1 matches at 10 bases. The trim removed 2 bases at V and 1 base at J, leaving 2 bases unmatched. Looked up from germline, CDR1 is SGHDT and CDR2 is YYEEEE. The CDR3 length is 16 residues. The CDR3: CASSFRTGGNTGELFF. The CDR3 DNA sequence: TGTGCCAGCAGCTTTCGGACAGGGGGGAACACCGGGGAGCTGTTTTTT.

The chain is built from TRBV5-1 and TRBJ2-3; 10 bases align to TRBD2. The V and J ends lost 0 bases and 2 bases, in that order; junction bases with no gene match: 3. CDR3 length: 16 residues. Germline values: CDR1 SGHRS, CDR2 YFSETQ. The CDR3 sequence: CASSLGGTSDTDTQYF. The CDR3, as DNA: TGCGCCAGCAGCTTGGGGGGGACTAGCGACACAGATACGCAGTATTTT.

CDR3 in amino acids: CASSEMGSTDTQYF. The CDR3 DNA sequence: TGTGCCAGCAGTGAAATGGGCAGCACAGATACGCAGTATTTT. The chain couples TRBV6-1 to TRBJ2-3; D remains ambiguous. Looked up from germline, CDR1 is MNHNS and CDR2 is SASEGT. The ends were cut back, 2 bases at V and 0 bases at J, with 6 bases in the middle. CDR3 size: 14 residues.

This sequence joins TRBV29-1 and TRBJ2-7; D possibly corresponds to TRBD2 (6 bases). V was cut by 7 bases and J by 0 bases, with 16 bases left in between. This CDR3 spans 14 amino acids. From germline, CDR1 is SQVTM and CDR2 ANQGSEA. In DNA, the CDR3 is TGCAGCGCATCGTACAGCGGGCCCTCCTACGAGCAGTACTTC. Its translation is CSASYSGPSYEQYF.

The chain is built from TRBV21-1 and TRBJ1-6; the D segment call TRBD1 is taken from the table without a DNA check. TRBV21-1 is shown as a pseudogene. The CDR3 has 13 amino acids. CDR3 residues: CASSALQGTLLHF. Written as DNA, the CDR3 is TGTGCCAGCAGCGCCCTGCAGGGCACGTTACTCCACTTT.

V gene TRBV30 combines with J gene TRBJ2-7, with a possible D match to TRBD2 (7 bases). Germline CDR1 reads GTSNPN; CDR2 reads SVGIG (reference sequence). CDR3 length equals 15 residues. With 2 bases removed from V and 0 bases from J, the gap between germline ends came to 14 bases. Here the CDR3 reads CAWSFDGGPSYEQYF. The CDR3 coding sequence is TGTGCCTGGAGTTTCGACGGGGGGCCCTCCTACGAGCAGTACTTC.

J is TRBJ2-7 and V is TRBV7-8; 11 positions match TRBD1. Per the germline V gene, CDR1 is SGHVS and CDR2 is FQNEAQ. V trimming: 5 bases; J trimming: 2 bases; junction bases outside the gene matches: 8. The CDR3 consists of 16 residues. CDR3 bases: TGTGCCAGCAGCCTAGGACAGGGGGCAAAAACCTACGAGCAGTACTTC. Translated, it gives CASSLGQGAKTYEQYF.

Note on this clone: This specimen includes other DNA sequences encoding the same CDR3. The chain links TRBV9 to TRBJ1-2, with 10 bases fitting TRBD1. Germline CDR1 is SGDLS and CDR2 is YYNGEE. The ends lost 4 bases at V and 4 bases at J; junction bases unmatched: 4. This CDR3 is 14 amino acids long. The CDR3 DNA reads TGTGCCAGCAGCCCAGGACAGGGGGGCTATGGCTACACCTTC. It codes for CASSPGQGGYGYTF.

This rearrangement joins TRBV15 to TRBJ1-1; D is possibly TRBD1 (5 bases). Looked up from germline, CDR1 is LNHNV and CDR2 is YYDKDF (reference sequence). The CDR3 loop spans 14 amino acids. V dropped 2 bases and J dropped 5 bases, with 12 bases sitting between them. In DNA, the CDR3 is TGTGCCACCAGCAGATCGGGGGGGGGAACTGAAGCTTTCTTT. Residues: CATSRSGGGTEAFF.

V is TRBV28 and J is TRBJ1-5; D perhaps matches TRBD1 (5 bases). The CDR3 extends over 16 amino acids. The germline gives CDR1 MDHEN, CDR2 SYDVKM. The V and J ends lost 3 bases and 0 bases respectively, with 12 bases between them. As DNA, the CDR3 is TGTGCCAGCAGTTTTACCCCAGGGTATAGCAATCAGCCCCAGCATTTT. This encodes CASSFTPGYSNQPQHF.

This chain uses TRBV6-5 with TRBJ1-3, with D possibly being TRBD1 (5 bases). CDR3 size: 14 residues. Per the germline V gene, CDR1 is MNHEY and CDR2 is SVGAGI. V lost 5 bases, J lost 5 bases, and 13 bases lay in between. The CDR3 protein is CASSLDSRRNTIYF. The CDR3 coding sequence is TGTGCCAGCAGTCTCGACAGCCGACGAAACACCATATATTTT.

The chain employs TRBV29-1 and TRBJ2-7, with 9 bases identical to TRBD1. V lost 4 bases, J lost 8 bases, and 6 bases stayed unmatched. Germline values: CDR1 SQVTM, CDR2 ANQGSEA. The CDR3 sequence is 12 residues long. This CDR3 is CSVARDREKQYF. The CDR3 nucleotides are TGCAGCGTTGCCCGGGACAGGGAGAAGCAGTACTTC.

CDR3 protein: CASSTPGGRGTAYEQYF. The DNA of the CDR3 is TGTGCCAGCAGCACCCCAGGGGGTCGGGGGACCGCCTACGAGCAGTACTTC. The chain employs TRBV13 and TRBJ2-7; the D gene is possibly TRBD1 (7 bases). Germline-derived CDR1 and CDR2 are PRHDT and FYEKMQ (reference sequence). V was cut by 5 bases and J by 2 bases, with 22 bases left in between. The CDR3 contains 17 residues.

The chain has TRBV7-9 and TRBJ2-5, with a possible D match to TRBD2 (6 bases). Per the germline V gene, CDR1 is SEHNR and CDR2 is FQNEAQ (reference sequence). This CDR3 has 16 amino acids. With 5 bases removed from V and 2 bases from J, the gap between germline ends came to 18 bases. CDR3 DNA sequence: TGTGCCAGCAGCATAATAAGGGGACTCCTTCAAGAGACCCAGTACTTC. Protein product: CASSIIRGLLQETQYF. Using reference TRBV7-9 and TRBJ2-5 for the parts outside the CDR3, the full variable domain is DTGVSQNPRHKITKRGQNVTFRCDPISEHNRLYWYRQTLGQGPEFLTYFQNEAQLEKSRLLSDRFSAERPKGSFSTLEIQRTEQGDSAMYLCASSIIRGLLQETQYFGPGTRLLVL.

The V and J genes are TRBV7-2 and TRBJ1-5, with no clear D. Trimming left V 5 bases short and J 0 bases short, with 11 bases between. From germline, CDR1 is SGHTA and CDR2 FQGNSA. The CDR3 length is 15 residues. The CDR3 DNA reads TGTGCCAGCAGCCCTGGCAGATTTAGCAATCAGCCCCAGCATTTT. Amino acid sequence: CASSPGRFSNQPQHF. The variable domain in full, completed from reference TRBV7-2 and TRBJ1-5, reads GAGVSQSPSNKVTEKGKDVELRCDPISGHTALYWYRQSLGQGLEFLIYFQGNSAPDKSGLPSDRFSAERTGGSVSTLTIQRTQQEDSAVYLCASSPGRFSNQPQHFGDGTRLSIL.

The genes are TRBV21-1 and TRBJ1-2; the DNA was not used to check the table's D call, TRBD1. TRBV21-1 represents a pseudogene. There are 16 residues in the CDR3. Here the CDR3 reads CASSTRGTASNYGYTF. CDR3 in DNA: TGTGCCAGCAGTACCCGGGGGACAGCTTCTAACTATGGCTACACCTTC.

The CDR3 spells CASSASLTETQYF. In DNA, the CDR3 is TGTGCCAGCAGTGCAAGCCTTACGGAGACCCAGTACTTC. The chain carries TRBV28 and TRBJ2-5; D remains ambiguous. V was pared by 5 bases and J by 5 bases, with 12 bases between. This CDR3 region has 13 residues. Germline CDR1 is MDHEN and CDR2 is SYDVKM.

This chain uses TRBV5-1 with TRBJ1-1, with TRBD1 as a possible D gene (6 bases). The V end was cut by 1 base, the J end by 5 bases, with 15 bases between. The CDR3 runs to 15 residues. From germline, CDR1 is SGHRS and CDR2 YFSETQ. This CDR3 reads CASSLWDIDDTEAFF. The CDR3 nucleotides read TGCGCCAGCAGCTTGTGGGACATCGATGATACTGAAGCTTTCTTT.